The 5 T cell receptor beta chains below were found in one sample sequenced in a study of OX40 agonist ivuxolimab in advanced cancers. The data were produced by immunoSEQ multiplex PCR, yet TCRdb's version contains in-frame clones alone and is incomplete. The sample carries about 52,000 clones, 75% to 90% recorded once. This specimen consisted of CD4+ or CD8+ T cells sorted from blood, obtained in a trial of the OX40 agonist ivuxolimab. The receptors derive from an adult with an advanced solid tumor such as melanoma, head and neck, liver or kidney cancer.

The chain uses TRBV28 and TRBJ1-2, with 9 bases lining up with TRBD1. Germline lookup yields CDR1 MDHEN and CDR2 SYDVKM. V trimming: 7 bases; J trimming: 8 bases; junction bases outside the gene matches: 8. The CDR3 spans 13 residues. The CDR3 region has the DNA TGTGCCAGCACTGCGGACAGGGGTGGGGGCTACACCTTC. This sequence encodes CASTADRGGGYTF.

J is TRBJ2-3 and V is TRBV18; D uncertain. Per germline, CDR1 KGHSH and CDR2 LQKENI. This CDR3 contains 12 residues. Trimming removed 3 bases from V and 7 bases from J, with 8 bases in between. In nucleotides, the CDR3 is TGTGCCAGCTCACCCGACACCTATACGCAGTATTTT. Protein product: CASSPDTYTQYF.

V and J are TRBV19 and TRBJ2-1; no reliable D call. The CDR3 is made up of 15 amino acids. Germline V gives CDR1 LNHDA, CDR2 SQIVND (reference sequence). Deletions cut 1 base from V and 8 bases from J, with 15 bases between. Here the CDR3 reads CASSIGYRGFDEQFF. CDR3 DNA: TGTGCCAGTAGTATAGGCTACCGCGGTTTCGATGAGCAGTTCTTC.

The V call is TRBV5-1, the J call TRBJ2-7; D is ambiguous. The germline gives CDR1 SGHRS, CDR2 YFSETQ. The CDR3 has 14 residues. The V end was cut by 7 bases, the J end by 7 bases, with 21 bases between. CDR3: CASLVGRWVREQYV. CDR3 DNA: TGCGCCAGCCTCGTGGGCAGGTGGGTACGGGAGCAGTACGTC.

This chain uses TRBV5-8 with TRBJ2-3, with TRBD2 matching 8 bases. V gave up 4 bases and J gave up 3 bases; unmatched junction bases: 7. Germline V gives CDR1 SGHTS, CDR2 YDEGEE. The CDR3 consists of 15 residues. The CDR3 protein is CASSRGGDTTDTQYF. CDR3 coding DNA: TGTGCCAGCAGCCGGGGGGGAGACACAACAGATACGCAGTATTTT.